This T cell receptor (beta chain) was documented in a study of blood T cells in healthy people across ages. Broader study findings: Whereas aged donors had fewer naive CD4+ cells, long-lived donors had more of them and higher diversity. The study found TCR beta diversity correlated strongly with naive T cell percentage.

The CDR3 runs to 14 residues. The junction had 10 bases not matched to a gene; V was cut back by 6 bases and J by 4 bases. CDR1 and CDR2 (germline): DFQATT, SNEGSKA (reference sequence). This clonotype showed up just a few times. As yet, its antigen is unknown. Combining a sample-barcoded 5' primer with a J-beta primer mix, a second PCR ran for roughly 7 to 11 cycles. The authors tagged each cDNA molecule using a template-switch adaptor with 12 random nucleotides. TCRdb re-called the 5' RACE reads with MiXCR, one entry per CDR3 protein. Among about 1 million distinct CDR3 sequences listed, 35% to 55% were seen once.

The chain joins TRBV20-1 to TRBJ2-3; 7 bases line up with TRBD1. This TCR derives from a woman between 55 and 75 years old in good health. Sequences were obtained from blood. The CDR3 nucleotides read TGCAGTGCCTCAGACAGGGCGTGGGCAGATACGCAGTATTTT. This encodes CSASDRAWADTQYF.